The rows below give T cell receptor beta chains drawn from one sample of a study of T-cell memory formation after mild COVID-19. TCRdb reprocessed the 5' RACE reads with MiXCR, giving one entry per CDR3 protein. Among some 300,000 distinct CDR3 sequences, more than 20% were seen once, and the ten largest hold roughly a fifth. Sequenced material: PBMCs or a T cell subset sorted from them (not recorded which). All receptors come from a man aged 18 to 29 who had mild COVID-19 (a few samples of this study predate the infection). Cell type and time point are not known. Each CDR3 is given with its conserved first and last residue. A D gene is named only where the DNA matches it firmly. Expanded clones are given a class, and other clones once, few, many or no size at all.

few,-,TRBV5-5,TRBJ1-1,TGTGCCAGCAGCTTGAAGACAGGAGGAGAACGGACTGAAGCTTTCTTT,CASSLKTGGERTEAFF
-,TRBD1,TRBV7-9,TRBJ2-1,TGTGCCAGCAGCCCGCGGACAGGGGACGTTAGGTCCTACAATGAGCAGTTCTTC,CASSPRTGDVRSYNEQFF
-,-,TRBV7-2,TRBJ1-4,TGTGCCAGCAGCCTCTGGGACGCCGAAAAACTGTTTTTT,CASSLWDAEKLFF
-,-,TRBV6-6,TRBJ1-1,TGTGCCAGCAGTTACGATGGGGGGGGTACTGAAGCTTTCTTT,CASSYDGGGTEAFF
-,-,TRBV19,TRBJ2-1,TGTGCCAGTAGTCCCCGGCCGGGAGCCTACAATGAGCAGTTCTTC,CASSPRPGAYNEQFF
few,-,TRBV7-9,TRBJ2-3,TGTGCCAGCAGCTTTGGCAGGGGCACAGATACGCAGTATTTT,CASSFGRGTDTQYF
few,-,TRBV10-3,TRBJ2-3,TGTGCCATCAGGGCAGGGTCCGGGTCCACAGATACGCAGTATTTT,CAIRAGSGSTDTQYF
-,TRBD2,TRBV27,TRBJ2-1,TGTGCCAGCAGTAGCGGGGGGCCAAACAATGAGCAGTTCTTC,CASSSGGPNNEQFF
few,-,TRBV5-1,TRBJ2-3,TGCGCCAGCAATAGGGGTGGAAGCACAGATACGCAGTATTTT,CASNRGGSTDTQYF
few,-,TRBV20-1,TRBJ1-5,TGCAGTGCTAGTGCCACCCCTAATCAGCCCCAGCATTTT,CSASATPNQPQHF
many,-,TRBV7-2,TRBJ1-3,TGTGCCAGCAGCTTAGACCGAAACACCATATATTTT,CASSLDRNTIYF
-,-,TRBV7-2,TRBJ2-5,TGTGCCAGCAGCCAGGGGTATTGGGAGACCCAGTACTTC,CASSQGYWETQYF
many,TRBD2,TRBV20-1,TRBJ2-3,TGCAGTTCACATAGCGGGGTGGATACGCAGTATTTT,CSSHSGVDTQYF
-,-,TRBV12-3/TRBV12-4,TRBJ1-5,TGTGCCAGCAGTTTCGGCCGACGGAGCAATCAGCCCCAGCATTTT,CASSFGRRSNQPQHF
-,TRBD1,TRBV13,TRBJ1-5,TGTGCCAGCAGCTTAGGTTATCGGGACAGACAGCATTTT,CASSLGYRDRQHF
-,-,TRBV11-1,TRBJ1-2,TGTGCCAGCCCCCAGGGGAATGGCTACACCTTC,CASPQGNGYTF
-,-,TRBV6-5,TRBJ1-2,TGTGCCAGCAGCTCCACCGCACAGGGCAGTTACAGCTATGGCTACACCTTC,CASSSTAQGSYSYGYTF
few,TRBD2,TRBV5-1,TRBJ2-1,TGCGCCAGCAGCTTGATAGCGGGGGAAGGCAATGAGCAGTTCTTC,CASSLIAGEGNEQFF
-,TRBD2,TRBV7-2,TRBJ2-5,TGTGCCAGCAGAAAGGCGGGGGGGCAAGAGACCCAGTACTTC,CASRKAGGQETQYF
-,-,TRBV7-3,TRBJ2-2,TGTGCCAGCAGCTTCGAATACACCGGGGAGCTGTTTTTT,CASSFEYTGELFF
-,-,TRBV5-6,TRBJ2-1,TGTGCCAGCAGCTTGTTCCGCGCCCGAGGGCCCTACAATGAGCAGTTCTTC,CASSLFRARGPYNEQFF
few,TRBD1,TRBV4-2,TRBJ1-3,TGTGCCAGCAGCCAGGGACAGACGTCTGGAAACACCATATATTTT,CASSQGQTSGNTIYF
-,TRBD1,TRBV13,TRBJ1-2,TGTGCCAGCACCGACGGGCGGACAGGGGACTATGGCTACACCTTC,CASTDGRTGDYGYTF
few,-,TRBV7-2,TRBJ2-3,TGTGCCAGCAGCTGGGGACTTATGAGGACAGATACGCAGTATTTT,CASSWGLMRTDTQYF
-,TRBD1,TRBV5-1,TRBJ1-1,TGCGCCAGCAGCAAATACGGGACAGACACTGAAGCTTTCTTT,CASSKYGTDTEAFF
-,-,TRBV9,TRBJ1-2,TGTGCCAGCAGCGTAGCCGGGGGAGGCTTCACCTTC,CASSVAGGGFTF
-,-,TRBV12-3/TRBV12-4,TRBJ2-7,TGTGCCAGCAGCCGGGCGGAGTCTGGCGAGCAGTACTTC,CASSRAESGEQYF
many,-,TRBV18,TRBJ1-1,TGTGCCAGCTCACCGTCAGTTTTGAACACTGAAGCTTTCTTT,CASSPSVLNTEAFF
-,-,TRBV20-1,TRBJ1-2,TGCAGTGCCGGGCAGGACATGGGGAGCGATGGCTACACCTTC,CSAGQDMGSDGYTF
-,-,TRBV4-3,TRBJ1-1,TGCGCCAGCAGCCCTTCCCGGGCTAACACTGAAGCTTTCTTT,CASSPSRANTEAFF